The clone carrying this TCR beta chain was seen only once. V lost 1 base and J lost 1, with 8 bases in between. CDR3 length: 15 amino acids. CDR1 is LGHDT, CDR2 YNNKEL, per germline (reference sequence). The data are from a study of blood T cell repertoires in COVID-19. The repertoire was sequenced with immunoSEQ multiplex PCR; TCRdb's copy has only in-frame clones and lacks some. Among about 85,000 clones listed, approximately 82% were seen once. This receptor was taken from an elderly woman with acute or convalescent COVID-19. Sequences were obtained from peripheral blood. The chain links TRBV3-1 (or the pseudogene TRBV3-2) to TRBJ1-3; D remains unclear. The CDR3 DNA sequence: TGTGCCAGCAGCCAAGTGCAGACTTCTGGAAACACCATATATTTT. It codes for CASSQVQTSGNTIYF.